These 7 T cell receptor beta chains share one sample of origin, sequenced in a study of shared clonotypes between healthy human individuals. This table comes from immunoSEQ multiplex PCR, and its TCRdb copy is limited to in-frame clones, with some not included. The sample gives hundreds of thousands of clones, about four fifths of which show up once; roughly an eighth is in the top ten. The sample was PBMCs. These receptors all come from a woman between 40 and 55 years old in good health. Some clones in this sample may be carry-over from other donors' samples.

The rearrangement uses TRBV5-1 and TRBJ2-1; 11 bases match TRBD2. The junction had 10 bases not matched to a gene; V was cut back by 5 bases and J by 9 bases. The CDR3 is 15 residues long. Germline CDR1 and CDR2: SGHRS and YFSETQ. This CDR3 reads CASSTDLLAGGEQFF. CDR3 coding DNA: TGCGCCAGCAGTACGGACCTTCTAGCGGGAGGTGAGCAGTTCTTC.

The rearrangement uses TRBV6-1 and TRBJ1-4, with 7 bases that match TRBD1. This CDR3 has 15 amino acids. The V segment lost 1 base and the J segment 8 bases; nucleotides outside the gene matches: 7. Germline V lookup: CDR1 MNHNS, CDR2 SASEGT. The DNA for the CDR3 is TGTGCCAGCAGTGAAGGGGAGGGGGCCTGGGAAAAACTGTTTTTT. Translating gives CASSEGEGAWEKLFF.

The J gene is TRBJ2-1, the V gene TRBV7-8; 9 positions match TRBD2. The CDR3 contains 15 residues. Germline V CDR1 and CDR2: SGHVS, FQNEAQ. With V trimmed by 5 bases and J by 5 bases, 7 bases remained unmatched. DNA of the CDR3: TGTGCCAGCAGCCGCGGGAGGGCCTCGGACAATGAGCAGTTCTTC. This sequence encodes CASSRGRASDNEQFF.

The V gene is TRBV10-1, the J gene TRBJ2-5; D not resolved. TRBJ2-7 matches the DNA end more closely, so the J call is doubtful. CDR1 WNHNN and CDR2 SYGVQD come from the germline V gene (reference sequence). The CDR3 runs to 12 residues. The CDR3 region has the DNA TGCGCCAGCAGTGAGTCAGGCTACGAGCAGTACTTC. Its translation is CASSESGYEQYF.

This clone showed up just a few times. The chain combines TRBV7-3 with TRBJ2-3, with D unresolved. V was shortened by 5 bases and J by 5 bases, with 14 bases between the two germline ends. CDR3 length: 14 amino acids. Per the germline V gene, CDR1 is SGHTA and CDR2 is FQGTGA. DNA of the CDR3: TGTGCCAGCAGCGGACCCGAAGCTGGAGATACGCAGTATTTT. Protein product: CASSGPEAGDTQYF.

This clone was seen once. The gene calls are TRBV29-1 and TRBJ2-7; 14 nucleotides align to TRBD2. Per the germline V gene, CDR1 is SQVTM and CDR2 is ANQGSEA. V trimming: 5 bases; J trimming: 5 bases; junction bases outside the gene matches: 5. The CDR3 totals 14 residues. CDR3 nucleotide sequence: TGCAGCGTTTGGGGGACTAGCGGGAGTCACGAGCAGTACTTC. Encoded protein: CSVWGTSGSHEQYF.

With respect to this clone: Other DNA sequences from this sample encode an identical CDR3 as well. V usage is TRBV5-1 and J usage is TRBJ2-7; TRBD1 is a possible D gene (5 bases). V was shortened by 0 bases and J by 1 base, with 5 bases between the two germline ends. CDR3 length: 13 amino acids. Germline CDR1 reads SGHRS; CDR2 reads YFSETQ. The CDR3 region has the DNA TGCGCCAGCAGCTTGGCAGGGTCCTACGAGCAGTACTTC. It translates to CASSLAGSYEQYF.